Each of the 13 T cell receptor beta chains below was sequenced from the same sample in a study of blood T cell repertoires in COVID-19. The assay was immunoSEQ multiplex PCR, and TCRdb's table has in-frame clones only and misses some. Among 260,000 or so clones listed, roughly 85% were seen once. The sequencing sample was made of PBMCs or T cells enriched from blood (not recorded which). The receptors stem from a middle-aged woman who had been exposed to COVID-19.

This rearrangement joins TRBV27 to TRBJ1-5; 7 bases agree with TRBD1. CDR3 length: 15 amino acids. CDR1 is MNHEY and CDR2 is SMNVEV in the germline V gene (reference sequence). V was clipped by 0 bases and J by 3 bases; unmatched bases: 2. The CDR3, as DNA: TGTGCCAGCAGTTTATCCAGGGGGATCAATCAGCCCCAGCATTTT. Translation: CASSLSRGINQPQHF.

The V call is TRBV3-1 (or the pseudogene TRBV3-2), the J call TRBJ2-1, with 7 bases lining up with TRBD2. Germline CDR1 reads LGHDT; CDR2 reads YNNKEL (reference sequence). After removal of 2 bases from V and 0 bases from J, the junction contained 7 bases not matched to a gene. CDR3 length: 17 amino acids. The CDR3: CASSQRPSGGSYNEQFF. In DNA, the CDR3 is TGTGCCAGCAGCCAACGACCGTCGGGGGGCTCCTACAATGAGCAGTTCTTC.

V and J are TRBV18 and TRBJ1-1; TRBD1 might be the D (6 bases). CDR3 length equals 18 residues. Germline lookup yields CDR1 KGHSH and CDR2 LQKENI. The germline V and J ends were trimmed by 4 bases and 2 bases, with 23 bases remaining between them. The CDR3 protein is CASSRRTGLRGNNTEAFF. Written as DNA, the CDR3 is TGTGCCAGCTCACGCCGAACAGGGCTCCGGGGAAACAACACTGAAGCTTTCTTT. Full variable domain (rest looked up from reference TRBV18 and TRBJ1-1): NAGVMQNPRHLVRRRGQEARLRCSPMKGHSHVYWYRQLPEEGLKFMVYLQKENIIDESGMPKERFSAEFPKEGPSILRIQQVVRGDSAAYFCASSRRTGLRGNNTEAFFGQGTRLTVV.

The chain has TRBV30 and TRBJ1-1; tentatively, D is TRBD1 (6 bases). V lost 6 bases to trimming and J lost 8 bases, with 19 bases between them. Germline V CDR1 and CDR2: GTSNPN, SVGIG (reference sequence). CDR3 length equals 13 residues. CDR3 nucleotide sequence: TGTGCCTGTGGGGGCGGTCTTCCCGGAGAAGCTTTCTTT. Its protein product is CACGGGLPGEAFF. Filled out from reference TRBV30 and TRBJ1-1, the complete variable domain reads SQTIHQWPATLVQPVGSPLSLECTVEGTSNPNLYWYRQAAGRGLQLLFYSVGIGQISSEVPQNLSASRPQDRQFILSSKKLLLSDSGFYLCACGGGLPGEAFFGQGTRLTVV.

This chain joins TRBV9 and TRBJ2-3, with 10 bases aligning to TRBD2. V was clipped by 6 bases and J by 0 bases; unmatched bases: 4. Germline CDR1 is SGDLS and CDR2 is YYNGEE. The CDR3 totals 15 residues. CDR3 sequence reads: CASKSGGASTDTQYF. The CDR3 nucleotides read TGTGCCAGCAAAAGCGGGGGGGCTAGCACAGATACGCAGTATTTT.

This clone turned up a few times. J is TRBJ1-5 and V is TRBV6-5, with D uncertain. Germline CDR1 reads MNHEY; CDR2 reads SVGAGI. This CDR3 region has 14 residues. V shed 7 bases and J shed 3 bases, with 13 bases lying between them. In nucleotides, the CDR3 is TGTGCCAGCACCGAACTGGGCTTCAATCAGCCCCAGCATTTT. Its translation is CASTELGFNQPQHF.

The chain recombines TRBV5-6 with TRBJ2-3, with unresolved D. The CDR3 spans 13 residues. Germline V gives CDR1 SGHDT, CDR2 YYEEEE. Trimming removed 1 base at V and 2 bases at J, with 5 bases between. This CDR3 reads CASSLLATDTQYF. CDR3 nucleotide sequence: TGTGCCAGCAGCTTGTTAGCCACAGATACGCAGTATTTT. The full variable domain, with the rest looked up from reference TRBV5-6 and TRBJ2-3, is DAGVTQSPTHLIKTRGQQVTLRCSPKSGHDTVSWYQQALGQGPQFIFQYYEEEERQRGNFPDRFSGHQFPNYSSELNVNALLLGDSALYLCASSLLATDTQYFGPGTRLTVL.

The chain joins TRBV6-5 to TRBJ1-4, with 11 bases aligning to TRBD1. Germline trimming cut 3 bases from V and 7 bases from J; bases unmatched to any gene: 7. There are 16 residues in the CDR3. From germline, CDR1 is MNHEY and CDR2 SVGAGI. CDR3 sequence: CASSYGTGGSVEKLFF. As DNA, the CDR3 is TGTGCCAGCAGTTATGGGACAGGGGGATCTGTTGAAAAACTGTTTTTT.

CDR3 sequence: CASGLVLGGLLPYTEAFF. The CDR3 DNA sequence: TGTGCTAGTGGTTTGGTACTGGGGGGGCTGCTCCCCTACACTGAAGCTTTCTTT. The chain joins TRBV12-5 to TRBJ1-1, with a weak D call TRBD1 (6 bases). The CDR3 length is 18 residues. The V and J ends lost 0 bases and 3 bases respectively, with 20 bases between them. Germline CDR1 is LGHNT and CDR2 is FRNRAP.

The V and J genes are TRBV28 and TRBJ1-3; 8 bases are shared with TRBD1. This CDR3 spans 15 amino acids. V shed 5 bases and J 1 base; nucleotides not matched to a gene: 4. Germline lookup yields CDR1 MDHEN and CDR2 SYDVKM. The CDR3, as DNA: TGTGCCAGCAGTCCCAGGGGGCCGTCTGGAAACACCATATATTTT. Protein product: CASSPRGPSGNTIYF.

The CDR3 is CASRATDTQYF. Here the CDR3 DNA reads TGCGCCAGCAGGGCCACAGATACGCAGTATTTT. The chain employs TRBV5-1 and TRBJ2-3; D not certain. This CDR3 is built from 11 residues. Germline V CDR1 and CDR2: SGHRS, YFSETQ. With 5 bases removed from V and 2 bases from J, the gap between germline ends came to 3 bases.

The chain joins TRBV9 to TRBJ2-4; D possibly corresponds to TRBD2 (7 bases). Germline CDR1 and CDR2: SGDLS and YYNGEE. The CDR3 sequence is 15 residues long. V was pared by 4 bases and J by 6 bases, with 17 bases between. The CDR3 region is CASSLGGGHGNIQYF. Here the CDR3 DNA reads TGTGCCAGCAGCCTAGGGGGGGGGCACGGAAACATTCAGTACTTC.

This chain connects TRBV11-2 to TRBJ2-1; D not resolved. Germline V lookup: CDR1 SGHAT, CDR2 FQNNGV. The V end lost 2 bases, the J end lost 0 bases, and 11 bases lay between the germline ends. This CDR3 comprises 16 residues. The CDR3 coding sequence is TGTGCCAGCAGCTTAAGGCGGCCTAGCTCCTACAATGAGCAGTTCTTC. Protein sequence: CASSLRRPSSYNEQFF.